One sample yielded the 8 T cell receptor beta chains listed below, sequenced in a study of response to subunit inactivated influenza vaccine. MiXCR was run by TCRdb on the RT-PCR reads, yielding one entry per CDR3 protein. The profile shows 800,000 to 1,000,000 distinct CDR3 sequences, about 20% of them singletons. Here the sequenced sample was PBMCs from blood, taken 4 to 6 days after vaccination. These receptors were collected from a man aged 45 to 65 who received an inactivated influenza vaccine.

This clonotype has just a few counts. This sequence joins TRBV4-2 and TRBJ2-1, with D possibly being TRBD2 (7 bases). The CDR3 covers 15 residues. V was shortened by 0 bases and J by 8 bases, with 14 bases between the two germline ends. The germline V gene has CDR1 LGHNA and CDR2 YNFKEQ. In DNA, the CDR3 is TGTGCCAGCAGCCAAGACAGGGGTGGGGGGGATGAGCAGTTCTTC. Its protein is CASSQDRGGGDEQFF.

This clonotype came up a few times. V and J are TRBV4-3 and TRBJ2-1; D may be TRBD2 (5 bases). The V gene lost 0 bases and the J gene lost 10 bases, with 10 bases spanning the gap. The V gene's germline CDR1 is LGHNA and CDR2 YSLEER. The CDR3 runs 13 residues. The CDR3 bases are TGCGCCAGCAGCCAAGATGGAGGACGAGAGCAGTTCTTC. It is translated as CASSQDGGREQFF.

A few counts support this clonotype. The V and J genes are TRBV7-9 and TRBJ2-5; D is possibly TRBD1 (5 bases). V lost 8 bases to trimming and J lost 5 bases, with 12 bases between them. The V gene's germline CDR1 is SEHNR and CDR2 FQNEAQ (reference sequence). This CDR3 region has 12 residues. The chain's CDR3 is CASPGPGETQYF. In DNA, the CDR3 is TGTGCCAGCCCAGGGCCCGGGGAGACCCAGTACTTC.

In this sample, this clonotype turned up a few times. The J gene is TRBJ2-2, the V gene TRBV20-1; 7 nucleotides agree with TRBD1. The CDR3 loop spans 19 amino acids. Germline lookup yields CDR1 DFQATT and CDR2 SNEGSKA (reference sequence). Trimming removed 3 bases from V and 2 bases from J; junction bases left unmatched: 18. The CDR3 sequence is CSASAPGQPRSDNTGELFF. The CDR3 DNA sequence: TGCAGTGCTAGCGCACCGGGACAGCCGAGATCTGATAACACCGGGGAGCTGTTTTTT.

This clonotype was recorded a few times. This chain links TRBV12-3 or TRBV12-4 with TRBJ2-5, with D perhaps matching TRBD2 (6 bases). This CDR3 spans 15 amino acids. V was trimmed by 2 bases and J by 1 base, leaving 11 bases between them. CDR3 in amino acids: CASSLRGSIQETQYF. The CDR3 coding sequence is TGTGCCAGCAGTTTACGGGGGAGCATCCAAGAGACCCAGTACTTC.

The rearrangement uses TRBV14 and TRBJ1-1; D ambiguous. V was shortened by 2 bases and J by 2 bases, with 6 bases between the two germline ends. Per germline, CDR1 SGHDN and CDR2 FVKESK. The CDR3 length is 13 residues. The CDR3 DNA reads as TGTGCCAGCAGCCAACTCTTCAACACTGAAGCTTTCTTT. Its translation is CASSQLFNTEAFF.

This chain joins TRBV9 and TRBJ2-3; TRBD1 aligns across 7 bases. The CDR3 sequence is 17 residues long. CDR1 SGDLS and CDR2 YYNGEE come from the germline V gene. After removal of 1 base from V and 1 base from J, the junction contained 9 bases not matched to a gene. The CDR3 loop reads CASSVRQGHYGTDTQYF. CDR3 sequence (DNA): TGTGCCAGCAGCGTAAGACAGGGACACTACGGCACAGATACGCAGTATTTT.

This clonotype has more than one count but fewer than ten. The chain employs TRBV5-4 and TRBJ2-5, with 8 positions matching TRBD1. V was pared by 5 bases and J by 8 bases, with 11 bases of the junction left unmatched. This CDR3 spans 14 amino acids. CDR1 is SGHNT and CDR2 is YYREEE in the germline V gene (reference sequence). This chain's CDR3 is CASSSGRGLETQYF. CDR3 DNA: TGTGCCAGCAGTTCCGGCAGGGGGCTTGAAACCCAGTACTTC.